Following are 22 T cell receptor beta chains from one sample sequenced in a study of regulatory T cells in long-lasting Graves disease. The time point here: newly diagnosed GD, antithyroid drugs for less than 3 months. Preparation of the TCR library used RNA extracted from PBMCs. Arm-PCR of CDR3 regions and iRepertoire HTBI primers were used to build TCR beta libraries. One entry per CDR3 protein results from TCRdb running MiXCR on the multiplex PCR reads. The sample includes over 500,000 distinct CDR3 sequences, roughly 15% of them seen just once. This same sample was also taken into another study, of T cells in Graves' hyperthyroidism and ophthalmopathy.

The sequencing here drew on peripheral blood mononuclear cells (PBMCs), taken at new diagnosis, from a patient treated with antithyroid drugs. The receptors here all came from a woman in her 30s with Graves disease.

The table lists this clonotype with many counts. The rearrangement uses TRBV20-1 and TRBJ1-1; no reliable D call. Trimming pared 6 bases from V and 1 base from J, leaving 12 bases between. Looked up from germline, CDR1 is DFQATT and CDR2 is SNEGSKA (reference sequence). The CDR3 has 13 residues. Here the CDR3 reads CSAFSGWNTEAFF. CDR3 in DNA: TGCAGTGCCTTCTCGGGCTGGAACACTGAAGCTTTCTTT.

This clonotype has a single count. This CDR3 reads CASSLSSADYEQYF. CDR3 in DNA: TGTGCCAGCAGCTTGTCTAGCGCTGACTACGAGCAGTACTTC. The chain employs TRBV5-4 and TRBJ2-7, with D possibly being TRBD2 (6 bases). The CDR3 contains 14 residues. From germline, CDR1 is SGHNT and CDR2 YYREEE (reference sequence). Trimming stripped 1 base from V and 3 bases from J, with 11 bases between.

This clonotype showed up just a few times. The chain's CDR3 is CASSLKGGSGRDTQYF. In nucleotides, the CDR3 is TGTGCCAGCAGCTTAAAAGGGGGTAGCGGGAGAGATACGCAGTATTTT. The rearrangement links TRBV7-3 to TRBJ2-3, with 9 bases aligning to TRBD2. Germline values: CDR1 SGHTA, CDR2 FQGTGA. This CDR3 comprises 16 residues. J lost 5 bases, V lost 1 base, and 7 bases had no gene match.

This clonotype was detected a few times. The chain employs TRBV20-1 and TRBJ1-5; D is unclear. This CDR3 has 14 amino acids. V lost 1 base to trimming and J lost 1 base, with 8 bases between them. Germline V gene lookup returns CDR1 DFQATT and CDR2 SNEGSKA (reference sequence). CDR3 protein: CSARGGSSNQPQHF. Written as DNA, the CDR3 is TGCAGTGCTAGAGGAGGGAGCAGCAATCAGCCCCAGCATTTT.

The sample holds one count of this clonotype. V usage is TRBV19 and J usage is TRBJ1-2, with 9 bases lining up with TRBD1. This CDR3 is built from 15 residues. The V gene's germline CDR1 is LNHDA and CDR2 SQIVND (reference sequence). The ends lost 8 bases at V and 5 bases at J; junction bases unmatched: 12. Here the CDR3 reads CASDDPGQGFYGYTF. In nucleotides, the CDR3 is TGTGCCAGTGATGACCCGGGACAGGGATTTTATGGCTACACCTTC.

This clonotype came up many times. The chain recombines TRBV20-1 with TRBJ2-5; 8 nucleotides line up with TRBD1. The germline V gene encodes CDR1 DFQATT and CDR2 SNEGSKA (reference sequence). The ends lost 3 bases at V and 2 bases at J; junction bases unmatched: 5. The CDR3 length is 14 residues. The CDR3 DNA follows: TGCAGTGCTAGGTCCGACAGGGGTCAAGAGACCCAGTACTTC. Amino acids: CSARSDRGQETQYF.

This clonotype was found many times. The chain employs TRBV15 and TRBJ1-5, with D uncertain. V was cut by 0 bases and J by 4 bases, with 10 bases left in between. CDR3 size: 15 residues. Per germline, CDR1 LNHNV and CDR2 YYDKDF (reference sequence). CDR3: CATSRDKGSNQPQHF. The CDR3, as DNA: TGTGCCACCAGCAGAGATAAGGGCAGTAATCAGCCCCAGCATTTT.

There are many counts of this clonotype. The chain is built from TRBV11-1 and TRBJ2-2; D is possibly TRBD2 (5 bases). This CDR3 spans 11 amino acids. Trimming removed 8 bases from V and 7 bases from J, with 8 bases in between. Germline V gene data show CDR1 as SGHAT and CDR2 as FQDESV (reference sequence). DNA for the CDR3: TGTGCCAGCCGGGGTGGCGGGGAGCTGTTTTTT. As protein: CASRGGGELFF.

V is TRBV19 and J is TRBJ2-7; 12 nucleotides line up with TRBD2. The germline V gene encodes CDR1 LNHDA and CDR2 SQIVND (reference sequence). Trimming took 11 bases from V and 5 from J; bases not matched to a gene: 10. The CDR3 covers 14 residues. The CDR3 DNA sequence: TGTGCCGTCTCTAGCGGGAGGGCCACCCACGAGCAGTACTTC. Encoded protein: CAVSSGRATHEQYF. The whole variable domain, filled in from reference TRBV19 and TRBJ2-7, reads DGGITQSPKYLFRKEGQNVTLSCEQNLNHDAMYWYRQDPGQGLRLIYYSQIVNDFQKGDIAEGYSVSREKKESFPLTVTSAQKNPTAFYLCAVSSGRATHEQYFGPGTRLTVT.

Notes on this clonotype: This may arise from a read error, as a much more abundant clone is one base away. The chain recombines TRBV28 with TRBJ1-2; no reliable D call. The CDR3 is made up of 12 amino acids. Germline V gives CDR1 MDHEN, CDR2 SYDVKM. CDR3 in amino acids: CASSLEGIGYAF. CDR3 sequence (DNA): TGTGCCAGCAGTTTAGAAGGGATTGGCTACGCCTTC.

This clonotype was picked up a small number of times. This chain uses TRBV29-1 with TRBJ2-7, with 9 bases that match TRBD1. The CDR3 covers 14 residues. Germline CDR1 SQVTM, CDR2 ANQGSEA. J lost 4 bases, V lost 6 bases, and 10 bases had no gene match. DNA of the CDR3: TGCAGCGTGGTACTAGGGACAGGGAAGTACGAGCAGTACTTC. Encoded protein: CSVVLGTGKYEQYF.

This clonotype has at least ten counts. The chain carries TRBV2 and TRBJ1-2, with D possibly TRBD1 on 6 matching bases. The ends were cut back, 1 base at V and 2 bases at J, with 14 bases in the middle. The CDR3 runs 16 residues. Germline V gives CDR1 SNHLY, CDR2 FYNNEI. This CDR3 is CASSEGRGGANYGYTF. CDR3 nucleotide sequence: TGTGCCAGCAGTGAAGGCCGAGGGGGGGCCAACTATGGCTACACCTTC.

This clonotype was counted ten times or more. This chain uses TRBV7-2 with TRBJ2-3, with D perhaps matching TRBD2 (5 bases). CDR3 length: 14 residues. V shed 0 bases and J shed 6 bases, with 10 bases lying between them. The V gene's germline CDR1 is SGHTA and CDR2 FQGNSA. Written as DNA, the CDR3 is TGTGCCAGCAGCTTAGCGGGAGTATCCGATACGCAGTATTTT. Encoded protein: CASSLAGVSDTQYF.

The chain employs TRBV19 and TRBJ2-1; possible D gene TRBD1, 6 bases. This CDR3 is built from 14 residues. V dropped 6 bases and J dropped 3 bases, with 12 bases sitting between them. Germline V lookup: CDR1 LNHDA, CDR2 SQIVND (reference sequence). The CDR3 DNA reads TGTGCCAGTAGCCGCCCGGACAGCTACAATGAGCAGTTCTTC. Amino acid sequence: CASSRPDSYNEQFF.

This clonotype turned up a few times. The chain couples TRBV20-1 to TRBJ2-4; no definite D call. There are 16 residues in the CDR3. V dropped 5 bases and J dropped 7 bases, with 24 bases sitting between them. CDR1 and CDR2 (germline): DFQATT, SNEGSKA (reference sequence). Here the CDR3 reads CSARNPQARLRNIQYF. The CDR3 nucleotides are TGCAGTGCTCGAAACCCCCAGGCCCGGCTCCGGAACATTCAGTACTTC.

This clonotype was picked up a small number of times. V is TRBV20-1 and J is TRBJ2-7; the D gene could be TRBD1 or TRBD2 (5 bases each). V was clipped by 1 base and J by 6 bases, with 16 bases between them. The germline V gene encodes CDR1 DFQATT and CDR2 SNEGSKA (reference sequence). The CDR3 is made up of 14 amino acids. The CDR3 loop reads CSARGAQGPFEQYF. The CDR3 DNA reads TGCAGTGCTAGAGGGGCGCAGGGACCTTTCGAGCAGTACTTC.

Ten or more counts support this clonotype. The chain has TRBV30 and TRBJ1-1, with D unclear. The germline V gene has CDR1 GTSNPN and CDR2 SVGIG (reference sequence). With 3 bases removed from V and 5 bases from J, the gap between germline ends came to 13 bases. CDR3 size: 13 residues. In DNA form, the CDR3 reads TGTGCCTGGAGACTGTCAGTGGAGACTGAAGCTTTCTTT. This gives the protein CAWRLSVETEAFF. Drawing the rest from reference TRBV30 and TRBJ1-1, the complete variable domain is SQTIHQWPATLVQPVGSPLSLECTVEGTSNPNLYWYRQAAGRGLQLLFYSVGIGQISSEVPQNLSASRPQDRQFILSSKKLLLSDSGFYLCAWRLSVETEAFFGQGTRLTVV.

This clonotype was counted between two and nine times. The chain has TRBV20-1 and TRBJ2-2; D not certain. The ends were cut back, 5 bases at V and 5 bases at J, with 12 bases in the middle. The CDR3 has 13 residues. Germline V gene data show CDR1 as DFQATT and CDR2 as SNEGSKA (reference sequence). CDR3 in amino acids: CSAPRYPTGELFF. DNA of the CDR3: TGCAGTGCTCCTCGGTACCCGACCGGGGAGCTGTTTTTT.

In the case of this clonotype: This may come from a read error, since a much larger clone is one base off. This chain links TRBV6-1 with TRBJ1-6; possibly TRBD1 for D (6 bases). V was trimmed by 8 bases and J by 10 bases, leaving 24 bases between them. The CDR3 has 16 amino acids. Germline V lookup: CDR1 MNHNS, CDR2 SASEGT. The CDR3 sequence: CASGLAEDSSWSPLHF. CDR3 nucleotide sequence: TGTGCCAGCGGACTGGCGGAGGACAGTTCATGGTCACCCCTCCACTTT.

This clonotype turned up a few times. The rearrangement joins TRBV6-1 to TRBJ1-5; D gene unclear. This CDR3 is built from 19 residues. Germline V lookup: CDR1 MNHNS, CDR2 SASEGT. Deletions cut 6 bases from V and 1 base from J, with 25 bases between. CDR3 sequence: CASSPLVFGPERSNQPQHF. The CDR3 DNA is TGTGCCAGCAGCCCCCTAGTTTTCGGCCCCGAAAGGAGCAATCAGCCCCAGCATTTT.

The rearrangement joins TRBV6-2 or TRBV6-3 to TRBJ2-7; 9 bases fit TRBD1. After removal of 5 bases from V and 6 bases from J, the junction contained 14 bases not matched to a gene. Germline lookup yields CDR1 MNHEY and CDR2 SVGEGT. The CDR3 length is 16 residues. CDR3 residues: CASSEGRDRVVVEQYF. The DNA of the CDR3 is TGTGCCAGCAGTGAAGGTCGGGACAGGGTGGTGGTCGAGCAGTACTTC.

With respect to this clonotype: This may come from a read error, since a much larger clone is one base off. The gene calls are TRBV28 and TRBJ2-3, with TRBD2 matching over 7 bases. The germline CDR1 and CDR2 sequences are MDHEN and SYDVKM. The CDR3 has 14 amino acids. CDR3 loop: CAGSGGVRADTQYF. DNA of the CDR3: TGTGCCGGCAGTGGGGGGGTTCGCGCAGATACGCAGTATTTT.